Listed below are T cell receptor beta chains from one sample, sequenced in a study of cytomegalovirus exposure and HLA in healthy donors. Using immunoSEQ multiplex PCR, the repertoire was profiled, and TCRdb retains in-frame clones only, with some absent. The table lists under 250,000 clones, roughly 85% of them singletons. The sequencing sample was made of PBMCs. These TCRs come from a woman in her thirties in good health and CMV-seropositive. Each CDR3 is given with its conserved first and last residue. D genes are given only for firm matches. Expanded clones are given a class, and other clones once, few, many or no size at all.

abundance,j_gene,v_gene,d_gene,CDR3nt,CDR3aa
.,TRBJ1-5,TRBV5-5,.,TGTGCCAGCAGCTTGGTTGGAGGGCCGGGGCCCCAGCATTTT,CASSLVGGPGPQHF
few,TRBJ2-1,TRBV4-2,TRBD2,TGTGCCAGCAGCTCCTCGACTAGCGGTCAACACCATGAGCAGTTCTTC,CASSSSTSGQHHEQFF
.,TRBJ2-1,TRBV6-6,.,TGTGCCAGCACTGCCCCCCGGGTTGCCTACAATGAGCAGTTCTTC,CASTAPRVAYNEQFF
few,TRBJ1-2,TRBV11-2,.,TGTGCCAGCAGCCCGATCCGGGACACTAACTATGGCTACACCTTC,CASSPIRDTNYGYTF
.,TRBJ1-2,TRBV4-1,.,TGCGCCAGCAGCCAAGATGGGTCGGGGGATTGGGGCTATGGCTACACCTTC,CASSQDGSGDWGYGYTF
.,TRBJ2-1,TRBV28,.,TGTGCCAGCAGTTTATCGCAGTTGAATGAGCAGTTCTTC,CASSLSQLNEQFF
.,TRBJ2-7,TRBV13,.,TGTGCCAGCAGCTTGGGGCAGGGGCCCTACGAGCAGTACTTC,CASSLGQGPYEQYF
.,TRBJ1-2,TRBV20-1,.,TGCAGTGCTACCGGGACAAATGGCTACCCCTTC,CSATGTNGYPF
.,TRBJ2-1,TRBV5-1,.,TGCGCCAGCAGCTTAACTAGTGGTTCCTCCTACAATGAGCAGTTCTTC,CASSLTSGSSYNEQFF
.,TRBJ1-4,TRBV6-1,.,TGTGCCAGCAGTGATTCCCCTCCCAGGGGCGAGGGTGAAAAACTGTTTTTT,CASSDSPPRGEGEKLFF
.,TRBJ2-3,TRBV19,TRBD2,TGTGCCAGTAGTATCCGAGCGGGGGACCCGTTTCCTACGCAGTATTTT,CASSIRAGDPFPTQYF
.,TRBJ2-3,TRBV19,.,TGTGCCAGTAGCCGTAGGAACACAAGGGTCGGGACTAGCACAGATACGCAGTATTTT,CASSRRNTRVGTSTDTQYF
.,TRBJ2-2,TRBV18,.,TGTGCCAGCTCACCGGACTCGAACACCGGGGAGCTGTTTTTT,CASSPDSNTGELFF
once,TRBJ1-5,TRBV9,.,TGTGCCAGCAGCGTAGAAGGGGTAGTAAACCAGCCCCAGCATTTT,CASSVEGVVNQPQHF
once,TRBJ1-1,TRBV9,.,TGTGCCAGCAGCGTAGCGGCGGGGGCTGGGACTGAAGCTTTCTTT,CASSVAAGAGTEAFF